This is a list of T cell receptor beta chains from one sample in a study of response to subunit inactivated influenza vaccine. TCRdb fed the RT-PCR reads into MiXCR, producing one record per CDR3 protein. The sample consists of about 160,000 distinct CDR3 sequences, 11% of them appearing once. This specimen consisted of non-naive T cells sorted from PBMCs, obtained more than 35 days after vaccination. These receptors all come from a man aged 50 or older who received an inactivated influenza vaccine. CDR3s include the opening cysteine and the closing phenylalanine or tryptophan. A D gene is named only where the DNA matches it firmly. Size is omitted from some rows. Given values are once, few, many or a class for expanded clones.

clone_size: many
d_call: TRBD2
j_call: TRBJ2-3
v_call: TRBV9
cdr3_nt: TGTGCCAGCAGCGTAAGCGGGGTGGGTACAGATACGCAGTATTTT
cdr3_aa: CASSVSGVGTDTQYF

clone_size: many
d_call: NA
j_call: TRBJ2-7
v_call: TRBV28
cdr3_nt: TGTGCCAGCACCACGTCGGGCAGCTACGAGCAGTACTTC
cdr3_aa: CASTTSGSYEQYF

clone_size: NA
d_call: TRBD2
j_call: TRBJ2-3
v_call: TRBV29-1
cdr3_nt: TGCAGCGGTCAGACTAGCGGTCGCCCCGATACGCAGTATTTT
cdr3_aa: CSGQTSGRPDTQYF

clone_size: few
d_call: TRBD1
j_call: TRBJ1-1
v_call: TRBV20-1
cdr3_nt: TGCAGTGCTAGAGAGCTAGGGGGACAGGGATGGACTGAAGCTTTCTTT
cdr3_aa: CSARELGGQGWTEAFF

clone_size: few
d_call: NA
j_call: TRBJ2-5
v_call: TRBV6-6
cdr3_nt: TGTGCCAGCGGGAGGGGGGAGGGGGAGACCCAGTACTTC
cdr3_aa: CASGRGEGETQYF

clone_size: many
d_call: NA
j_call: TRBJ2-2
v_call: TRBV29-1
cdr3_nt: TGCAGCGTCCTAAAGGGCGCGAACACCGGGGAGCTGTTTTTT
cdr3_aa: CSVLKGANTGELFF

clone_size: NA
d_call: NA
j_call: TRBJ2-2
v_call: TRBV3-1
cdr3_nt: TGTGCCAGCAGCCAAGATAGCCAGCCCCGGGGGCTGTTTTTT
cdr3_aa: CASSQDSQPRGLFF

clone_size: NA
d_call: NA
j_call: TRBJ2-1
v_call: TRBV20-1
cdr3_nt: TGCAGTGCAAAGGACCTCTCGGGTGAGCAGTTCTTC
cdr3_aa: CSAKDLSGEQFF

clone_size: many
d_call: NA
j_call: TRBJ2-1
v_call: TRBV6-2/TRBV6-3
cdr3_nt: TGTGCCAGCAGTGCCCCCTCCCCGGGAGTGGCCTACAATGAGCAGTTCTTC
cdr3_aa: CASSAPSPGVAYNEQFF

clone_size: many
d_call: NA
j_call: TRBJ2-5
v_call: TRBV12-3/TRBV12-4
cdr3_nt: TGTGCCAGCAAGGGCGGGAACGAAGAGACCCAGTACTTC
cdr3_aa: CASKGGNEETQYF

clone_size: NA
d_call: TRBD2
j_call: TRBJ2-1
v_call: TRBV9
cdr3_nt: TGTGCCAGCAGCTCCACTAGCGGGAGTTACAATGAGCAGTTCTTC
cdr3_aa: CASSSTSGSYNEQFF